These 24 T cell receptor beta chains were sequenced from one sample in a study of shared clonotypes between healthy human individuals. The table came from immunoSEQ multiplex PCR; TCRdb's copy has only in-frame clones and leaves some out. Found here are 2,500,000 or so clones, around 90% of them singletons; the top ten hold over 0.12%. Input material: naive CD4+ T cells sorted from blood. The subset denotes: CD45RA+ positively selected. Receptors were obtained from a man aged 18 to 30 in good health.

The chain has TRBV30 and TRBJ2-4, with unresolved D. V dropped 0 bases and J dropped 3 bases, with 21 bases sitting between them. The CDR3 totals 18 residues. The V gene's germline CDR1 is GTSNPN and CDR2 SVGIG (reference sequence). The CDR3 nucleotides read TGTGCCTGGAGTGTAAAAGTAGACTGGTATCCGTTCAAAAACATTCAGTACTTC. This encodes CAWSVKVDWYPFKNIQYF.

In its sample, this clone was seen once. V gene TRBV5-6 combines with J gene TRBJ2-2, with 7 bases fitting TRBD2. V lost 4 bases and J lost 6; bases outside the gene matches: 9. Germline V gene lookup returns CDR1 SGHDT and CDR2 YYEEEE. CDR3 length equals 15 residues. The CDR3 here is CASSPTVAGAGELFF. The CDR3 bases are TGTGCCAGCAGCCCCACCGTGGCGGGGGCCGGGGAGCTGTTTTTT.

With respect to this clone: The same CDR3 is also encoded by other DNA sequences in this sample. The chain recombines TRBV7-2 with TRBJ1-5; TRBD1 matches at 7 bases. This CDR3 is built from 17 residues. V lost 1 base to trimming and J lost 2 bases; unmatched junction nucleotides: 8. Looked up from germline, CDR1 is SGHTA and CDR2 is FQGNSA. CDR3 sequence (DNA): TGTGCCAGCAGCTTAGGACAGGGTCTGGGTGGCAATCAGCCCCAGCATTTT. Translation: CASSLGQGLGGNQPQHF.

As concerns this clone: Other DNA sequences in this sample translate to the same CDR3. CDR3 sequence: CASSPGYQETQYF. The CDR3 DNA reads TGTGCCAGCAGCCCGGGATATCAAGAGACCCAGTACTTC. This sequence joins TRBV2 and TRBJ2-5; D is perhaps TRBD2 (5 bases). Germline V CDR1 and CDR2: SNHLY, FYNNEI. This CDR3 has 13 amino acids. V lost 6 bases and J 2 bases, leaving 10 bases between the germline ends.

The chain uses TRBV5-4 and TRBJ2-1; TRBD2 aligns across 8 bases. Germline V lookup: CDR1 SGHNT, CDR2 YYREEE (reference sequence). The CDR3 spans 15 residues. Losses at the gene ends were 3 bases for V and 7 bases for J; bases not matched to a gene: 9. CDR3 sequence (DNA): TGTGCCAGCAGCTCCCCGGGACTAGGGTTTAATGAGCAGTTCTTC. It encodes CASSSPGLGFNEQFF.

The table lists this clone with a count of one. The chain combines TRBV27 with TRBJ1-2, with 9 bases matching TRBD1. The ends lost 5 bases at V and 2 bases at J; junction bases unmatched: 3. Germline V lookup: CDR1 MNHEY, CDR2 SMNVEV (reference sequence). The CDR3 covers 14 residues. The CDR3 here is CASSRTGVNYGYTF. CDR3 sequence (DNA): TGTGCCAGCAGTAGGACAGGGGTGAACTATGGCTACACCTTC.

The DNA of the CDR3 is TGTGCCAGCACCCAAGATACCGGGACAGGTAAAAAGCAGTTCTTC. Amino acid sequence: CASTQDTGTGKKQFF. This chain links TRBV9 with TRBJ2-1; 8 bases fit TRBD1. Per germline, CDR1 SGDLS and CDR2 YYNGEE. CDR3 length: 15 amino acids. J was trimmed by 11 bases and V by 6 bases; bases with no gene match: 16.

The chain has TRBV30 and TRBJ2-2; 10 bases line up with TRBD2. J was trimmed by 5 bases and V by 0 bases; bases with no gene match: 9. The germline gives CDR1 GTSNPN, CDR2 SVGIG (reference sequence). The CDR3 loop spans 17 amino acids. The DNA for the CDR3 is TGTGCCTGGAGTGTACTCAGAGCGGGGGGGCCTACCGGGGAGCTGTTTTTT. As protein: CAWSVLRAGGPTGELFF.

CDR3 protein: CASSVASGEYNEQFF. As DNA, the CDR3 is TGTGCCAGCTCGGTCGCTAGCGGGGAGTACAATGAGCAGTTCTTC. The chain uses TRBV18 and TRBJ2-1; TRBD2 matches at 9 bases. Germline-derived CDR1 and CDR2 are KGHSH and LQKENI. J was trimmed by 4 bases and V by 6 bases; bases with no gene match: 7. The CDR3 is made up of 15 amino acids. Full variable domain (outside the CDR3, taken from reference TRBV18 and TRBJ2-1): NAGVMQNPRHLVRRRGQEARLRCSPMKGHSHVYWYRQLPEEGLKFMVYLQKENIIDESGMPKERFSAEFPKEGPSILRIQQVVRGDSAAYFCASSVASGEYNEQFFGPGTRLTVL.

The rearrangement joins TRBV25-1 to TRBJ1-5; D is unresolved. With 1 base removed from V and 6 bases from J, the gap between germline ends came to 7 bases. The CDR3 totals 13 residues. Looked up from germline, CDR1 is MGHDK and CDR2 is SYGVNS. The CDR3 here is CASSELVGQPQHF. CDR3 coding DNA: TGTGCCAGCAGTGAATTGGTCGGTCAGCCCCAGCATTTT.

This chain uses TRBV27 with TRBJ2-4, with D hard to call. V gave up 6 bases and J gave up 3 bases, with 15 bases separating them. CDR1 is MNHEY and CDR2 is SMNVEV in the germline V gene (reference sequence). The CDR3 is 15 residues long. This chain's CDR3 is CASRSAGLGKNIQYF. Written as DNA, the CDR3 is TGTGCCAGCAGAAGCGCAGGCTTGGGCAAAAACATTCAGTACTTC.

A single count supports this clone. The genes are TRBV6-5 and TRBJ1-4, with 9 bases identical to TRBD1. Unmatched junction bases numbered 2, after V lost 5 bases and J lost 10 bases. Germline values: CDR1 MNHEY, CDR2 SVGAGI. This CDR3 contains 12 residues. The CDR3 sequence is CASSLTGGKLFF. The CDR3 DNA is TGTGCCAGCAGTCTGACAGGGGGAAAACTGTTTTTT.

The gene calls are TRBV15 and TRBJ2-1; TRBD2 matches 11 bases. The CDR3 runs to 16 residues. J lost 8 bases, V lost 0 bases, and 6 bases had no gene match. Germline V gene sequence: CDR1 LNHNV, CDR2 YYDKDF (reference sequence). The CDR3 DNA reads TGTGCCACCAGCAGAGACCTAGCGGGGGGTCAGGATGAGCAGTTCTTC. Translation gives CATSRDLAGGQDEQFF.

The genes are TRBV6-5 and TRBJ1-5; a weak D match, TRBD1 (5 bases). This CDR3 spans 15 amino acids. Trimming left V 5 bases short and J 7 bases short, with 18 bases between. Germline V gene data show CDR1 as MNHEY and CDR2 as SVGAGI. CDR3 amino acids: CASSMDNLAGQPQHF. CDR3 sequence (DNA): TGTGCCAGCAGTATGGACAATTTGGCGGGGCAGCCCCAGCATTTT.

V and J are TRBV7-2 and TRBJ2-7, with 7 bases identical to TRBD1. Unmatched junction bases numbered 4, after V lost 2 bases and J lost 3 bases. Looked up from germline, CDR1 is SGHTA and CDR2 is FQGNSA. The CDR3 contains 14 residues. The CDR3 region is CASSLNPGGYEQYF. For the CDR3, the DNA is TGTGCCAGCAGCTTAAATCCAGGGGGCTACGAGCAGTACTTC. Using reference TRBV7-2 and TRBJ2-7 for the parts outside the CDR3, the full variable domain is GAGVSQSPSNKVTEKGKDVELRCDPISGHTALYWYRQSLGQGLEFLIYFQGNSAPDKSGLPSDRFSAERTGGSVSTLTIQRTQQEDSAVYLCASSLNPGGYEQYFGPGTRLTVT.

The chain has TRBV5-1 and TRBJ1-2; 7 bases map to TRBD1. The V and J ends lost 4 bases and 0 bases, in that order; junction bases with no gene match: 15. Germline CDR1 is SGHRS and CDR2 is YFSETQ. The CDR3 totals 18 residues. The CDR3: CASSPFGRWDSSNYGYTF. CDR3 coding DNA: TGCGCCAGCAGCCCCTTTGGGAGATGGGACAGTTCTAACTATGGCTACACCTTC.

The chain couples TRBV5-6 to TRBJ2-5; D is perhaps TRBD1 (5 bases). The ends were cut back, 3 bases at V and 4 bases at J, with 13 bases in the middle. Germline lookup yields CDR1 SGHDT and CDR2 YYEEEE. The CDR3 contains 14 residues. The CDR3 nucleotides are TGTGCCAGCAGCTCGGACAAGAAGGGAGAGACCCAGTACTTC. Its protein product is CASSSDKKGETQYF.

V is TRBV27 and J is TRBJ2-1; TRBD2 matches at 9 bases. CDR1 MNHEY and CDR2 SMNVEV come from the germline V gene (reference sequence). V lost 6 bases and J lost 2; bases outside the gene matches: 11. This CDR3 region has 17 residues. DNA for the CDR3: TGTGCCAGCAGAGTGTCGAGCGGGAGGACAACCTACAATGAGCAGTTCTTC. It codes for CASRVSSGRTTYNEQFF.

The V call is TRBV21-1, the J call TRBJ1-6. TRBV21-1 is a pseudogene segment. The CDR3 is 16 amino acids. The CDR3 reads CASNPGESSYNSPLHF. The CDR3, as DNA: TGTGCCAGCAACCCTGGGGAGAGCTCCTATAATTCACCCCTCCACTTT.

The chain combines TRBV28 with TRBJ2-4, with D possibly being TRBD2 (5 bases). Trimming removed 3 bases at V and 2 bases at J, with 11 bases between. This CDR3 has 15 amino acids. Germline loops: CDR1 MDHEN, CDR2 SYDVKM. The CDR3 sequence: CASSLRALSKNIQYF. The CDR3 bases are TGTGCCAGCAGTTTGAGGGCTCTGTCCAAAAACATTCAGTACTTC.

The chain combines TRBV13 with TRBJ2-2, with D uncertain. CDR1 and CDR2 (germline): PRHDT, FYEKMQ (reference sequence). The CDR3 runs to 15 residues. V was clipped by 3 bases and J by 7 bases, with 15 bases between them. In DNA form, the CDR3 reads TGTGCCAGCAGCTTCTACGACCGGGTGGGCGGGGAGCTGTTTTTT. It is translated as CASSFYDRVGGELFF.

This chain links TRBV19 with TRBJ1-2; 8 nucleotides match TRBD1. The germline CDR1 and CDR2 sequences are LNHDA and SQIVND (reference sequence). Trimming cost V 2 bases and J 4 bases; bases outside gene matches: 6. The CDR3 is 15 amino acids. CDR3 loop: CASSITGGFGYGYTF. In DNA, the CDR3 is TGTGCCAGTAGTATAACAGGGGGTTTCGGCTATGGCTACACCTTC.

V gene TRBV19 combines with J gene TRBJ1-5; weak D call: TRBD1 (6 bases). Trimming took off 5 bases at V and 2 bases at J, with 22 bases between the two ends. This CDR3 is built from 18 residues. Germline V lookup: CDR1 LNHDA, CDR2 SQIVND (reference sequence). The CDR3 protein is CASSLLSWGAGGNQPQHF. The CDR3 region has the DNA TGTGCCAGTAGTCTTCTCTCTTGGGGGGCGGGTGGCAATCAGCCCCAGCATTTT.

The V and J genes are TRBV7-9 and TRBJ2-5; D may be TRBD1 or TRBD2 (6 bases each). Trimming took off 5 bases at V and 6 bases at J, with 19 bases between the two ends. The germline V gene has CDR1 SEHNR and CDR2 FQNEAQ (reference sequence). The CDR3 runs to 15 residues. CDR3 nucleotide sequence: TGTGCCAGCAGCCCCGCGGGGCAGGGGTTGAAGACCCAGTACTTC. Translating gives CASSPAGQGLKTQYF.